The clone carrying this TCR beta chain was found once. Antigen: not known. This sample is drawn from a study of cytomegalovirus exposure and HLA in healthy donors. About the research overall: The early release's HLA-typed donors yielded 70 million to 85 million unique TCRs. General study points: Reported findings show TCR beta sequences accurately forecast HLA-A and HLA-B alleles in most subjects. Across donors, presence/absence analyses took sequencing depth to be roughly uniform.

The PCR used 60 Vbeta and 13 Jbeta primers. TCRdb's copy holds only in-frame clones and misses some; the assay was immunoSEQ multiplex PCR. Among fewer than 200,000 clones listed, about four fifths were seen once. The TCR comes from a woman between 45 and 60 years old in good health and CMV-seronegative. Sequencing was performed on PBMCs.

The CDR3 DNA reads as TGTGCCAGCATCGGTGGGTCGGGGAGGTATAATTCACCCCTCCACTTT. The encoded protein is CASIGGSGRYNSPLHF. The chain joins TRBV5-6 to TRBJ1-6; unclear D gene. The CDR3 is made up of 16 amino acids. Trimming pared 6 bases from V and 4 bases from J, leaving 17 bases between. CDR1 SGHDT and CDR2 YYEEEE come from the germline V gene.